This is a list of T cell receptor beta chains from one sample in a study of blood T cell repertoires in COVID-19. The data were produced by immunoSEQ multiplex PCR, yet TCRdb's version contains in-frame clones alone and is incomplete. The sample contains about 220,000 clones, about 84% of which appear only once. The specimen sequenced was peripheral blood. The source of these receptors is a human donor in a cohort sampled during active COVID-19. The conserved cysteine and the conserved F or W are not part of the CDR3 here.

V gene | CDR3 protein
TRBV3-1/TRBV3-2 | ASSPGRTAQETQY
TRBV28 | ASSPGGLGTEAF
TRBV18 | ASAGDRDSPLH
TRBV11-2 | ASSSETGFYGYT
TRBV9 | ASNREYTGELF
TRBV18 | ASSVIVSNQPQH
TRBV2 | ASKLTGGNEKLF
TRBV11-2 | ASRGGTGVLYEQY
TRBV6-5 | ASSYLGGRPYEQY
TRBV5-4 | ASRVAGGGDTQY
TRBV6-1 | ASSEANKNTGELF
TRBV12-3/TRBV12-4 | ASQGLSANEQF
TRBV3-1/TRBV3-2 | ASSLRTGSDTEAF
TRBV9 | ASGKAGLGTDTQY
TRBV9 | ASSSLPGDIHEQF
TRBV6-5 | ASRGGFNSNQPQH
TRBV5-1 | ASSLAVLDRGGEQY
TRBV4-3 | ASSQELRTGEVDTQY
TRBV11-2 | ASSLGQGFF
TRBV6-1 | ASSEIAGRGDTQY
TRBV10-3 | AISAGGAGYLYEQY
TRBV7-9 | ASSPISGQGSSNTIY
TRBV2 | ASRLRGENTEAF
TRBV6-5 | ASGTTGHNEAF
TRBV14 | ASSQHGRGTQY
TRBV4-2 | ASSQYRVGEQF
TRBV19 | ASSRLAGVSEQY
TRBV7-3 | ASSRRGGLTEAF
TRBV9 | ASTPTSGAGELF
TRBV2 | ASGGDYGYT